Each of the 10 T cell receptor beta chains below was sequenced from the same sample in a study of T cell changes during pregnancy in multiple sclerosis. The method was immunoSEQ multiplex PCR; TCRdb's version includes in-frame clones alone and lacks a portion of them. The table has 55,000 to 75,000 clones, about 91% seen once; the top ten hold roughly 1.5%. The sample consisted of peripheral blood, taken after pregnancy. The receptors stem from a female donor with multiple sclerosis, enrolled in a pregnancy study.

The genes are TRBV9 and TRBJ2-7; 9 bases agree with TRBD2. The germline gives CDR1 SGDLS, CDR2 YYNGEE. This CDR3 has 15 amino acids. V shed 0 bases and J 3 bases; nucleotides not matched to a gene: 4. The CDR3 region is CASSVEVAGDYEQYF. The CDR3 DNA reads as TGTGCCAGCAGCGTAGAGGTAGCGGGAGACTACGAGCAGTACTTC.

This chain uses TRBV5-1 with TRBJ2-3, with TRBD2 as a possible D gene (5 bases). This CDR3 is built from 14 residues. The germline V and J ends were trimmed by 4 bases and 0 bases, with 9 bases remaining between them. In germline, CDR1 is SGHRS, CDR2 YFSETQ. Written as DNA, the CDR3 is TGCGCCAGCAGCATTCGGACTAGCACAGATACGCAGTATTTT. Amino acid sequence: CASSIRTSTDTQYF.

The chain recombines TRBV30 with TRBJ1-2; D unresolved. Trimming took 2 bases from V and 4 from J, leaving 20 bases between them. The CDR3 runs 16 residues. Germline-derived CDR1 and CDR2 are GTSNPN and SVGIG (reference sequence). The CDR3 coding sequence is TGTGCCTGGAGTTCTAGCGGGAGCTCTCTGAGCTATGGCTACACCTTC. Translation: CAWSSSGSSLSYGYTF.

Of note for this clone: Other nucleotide sequences from this sample produce the same CDR3. This chain joins TRBV30 and TRBJ2-3; 7 bases agree with TRBD2. V lost 5 bases, J lost 4 bases, and 24 bases stayed unmatched. The CDR3 is 19 residues long. Per the germline V gene, CDR1 is GTSNPN and CDR2 is SVGIG (reference sequence). The CDR3 DNA reads as TGTGCCTGGGGGCTAGCGGTCCTACCTGGAGGTACTTTATCAGATACGCAGTATTTT. Its protein product is CAWGLAVLPGGTLSDTQYF.

The chain combines TRBV5-1 with TRBJ1-2; D remains unclear. The V and J ends lost 1 base and 2 bases respectively, with 9 bases between them. Germline V gene data show CDR1 as SGHRS and CDR2 as YFSETQ. The CDR3 consists of 14 residues. In DNA form, the CDR3 reads TGCGCCAGCAGCTTGTCACCCAGGAACTATGGCTACACCTTC. Its protein is CASSLSPRNYGYTF.

To note about this clone: The limits of the CDR3 on the DNA are not certain, so only TCRdb's listed CDR3 is given. The chain links TRBV18 to TRBJ2-3; the listed D gene, TRBD1, was not tested against the DNA. Inclusive of both ends, the CDR3 amounts to 16 amino acids. Germline CDR1 and CDR2: KGHSH and LQKENI. The CDR3 reads CASSEIGHFGPDTQYF.

The rearrangement joins TRBV5-4 to TRBJ1-3; D ambiguous. Between the trimmed V and J ends, which lost 2 bases and 3 bases, there was a span of 18 bases. Germline CDR1 and CDR2: SGHNT and YYREEE (reference sequence). The CDR3 totals 17 residues. In nucleotides, the CDR3 is TGTGCCAGCAGCTTCAACCCCACGGAGCATGTTGGAAACACCATATATTTT. The encoded protein is CASSFNPTEHVGNTIYF.

This chain connects TRBV19 to TRBJ2-2; 12 nucleotides agree with TRBD2. After removal of 7 bases from V and 0 bases from J, the junction contained 6 bases not matched to a gene. CDR3 length: 17 residues. From germline, CDR1 is LNHDA and CDR2 SQIVND (reference sequence). The CDR3 DNA reads as TGTGCCAGTAAGGGGCTAGCGGGAGGGACGAACACCGGGGAGCTGTTTTTT. Its translation: CASKGLAGGTNTGELFF.

V usage is TRBV29-1 and J usage is TRBJ2-3, with D maybe TRBD2 (6 bases). Looked up from germline, CDR1 is SQVTM and CDR2 is ANQGSEA. This CDR3 comprises 15 residues. Trimming cost V 3 bases and J 3 bases, with 16 bases left between them. The CDR3 loop reads CSVERLGGTTDTQYF. CDR3 bases: TGCAGCGTTGAGAGGTTGGGGGGTACGACAGATACGCAGTATTTT.

The rearrangement links TRBV7-2 to TRBJ1-5, with D unclear. Germline CDR1 and CDR2: SGHTA and FQGNSA. The ends were cut back, 0 bases at V and 5 bases at J, with 5 bases in the middle. This CDR3 has 13 residues. DNA for the CDR3: TGTGCCAGCAGCTTAGCAGGAGATCAGCCCCAGCATTTT. This sequence encodes CASSLAGDQPQHF.